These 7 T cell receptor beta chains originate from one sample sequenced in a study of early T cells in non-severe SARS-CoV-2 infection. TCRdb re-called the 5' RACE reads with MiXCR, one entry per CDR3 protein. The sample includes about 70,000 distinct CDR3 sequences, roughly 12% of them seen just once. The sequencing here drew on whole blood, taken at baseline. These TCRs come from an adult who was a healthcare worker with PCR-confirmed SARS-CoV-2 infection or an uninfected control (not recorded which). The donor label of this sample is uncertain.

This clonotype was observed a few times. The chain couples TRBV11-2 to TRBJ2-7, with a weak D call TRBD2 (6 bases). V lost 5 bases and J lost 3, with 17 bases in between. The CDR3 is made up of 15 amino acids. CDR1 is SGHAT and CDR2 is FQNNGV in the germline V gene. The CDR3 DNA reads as TGTGCCAGCAGCCAAACCCGGGGGACGGACTACGAGCAGTACTTC. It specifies CASSQTRGTDYEQYF.

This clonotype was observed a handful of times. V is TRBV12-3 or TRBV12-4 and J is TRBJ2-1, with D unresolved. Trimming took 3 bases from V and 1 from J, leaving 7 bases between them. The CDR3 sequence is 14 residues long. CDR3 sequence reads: CASSFGVSYNEQFF. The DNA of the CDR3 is TGTGCCAGCAGTTTTGGAGTTTCCTACAATGAGCAGTTCTTC.

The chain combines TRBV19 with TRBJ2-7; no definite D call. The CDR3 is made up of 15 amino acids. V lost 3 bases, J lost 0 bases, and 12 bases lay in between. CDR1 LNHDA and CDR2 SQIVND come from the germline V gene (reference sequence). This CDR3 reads CASSIWRLSSYEQYF. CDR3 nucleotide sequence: TGTGCCAGTAGTATTTGGCGGCTAAGCTCCTACGAGCAGTACTTC. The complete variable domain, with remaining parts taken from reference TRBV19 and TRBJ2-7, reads DGGITQSPKYLFRKEGQNVTLSCEQNLNHDAMYWYRQDPGQGLRLIYYSQIVNDFQKGDIAEGYSVSREKKESFPLTVTSAQKNPTAFYLCASSIWRLSSYEQYFGPGTRLTVT.

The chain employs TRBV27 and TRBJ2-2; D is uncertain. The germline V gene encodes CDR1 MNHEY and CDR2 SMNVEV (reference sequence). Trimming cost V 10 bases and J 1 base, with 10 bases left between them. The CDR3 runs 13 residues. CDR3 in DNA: TGTGCCACCAGACGGGTGAACACCGGGGAGCTGTTTTTT. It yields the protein CATRRVNTGELFF.

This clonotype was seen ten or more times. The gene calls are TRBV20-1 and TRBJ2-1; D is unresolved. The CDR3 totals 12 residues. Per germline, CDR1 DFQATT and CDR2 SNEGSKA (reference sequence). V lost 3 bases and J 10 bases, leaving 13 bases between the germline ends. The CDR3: CSASTVAREQFF. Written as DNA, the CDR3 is TGCAGTGCTAGTACAGTAGCCAGGGAGCAGTTCTTC.

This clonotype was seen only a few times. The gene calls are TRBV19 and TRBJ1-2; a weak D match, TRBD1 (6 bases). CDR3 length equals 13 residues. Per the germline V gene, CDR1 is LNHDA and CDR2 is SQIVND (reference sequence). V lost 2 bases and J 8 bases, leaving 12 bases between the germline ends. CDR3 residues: CASSITGGFGYTF. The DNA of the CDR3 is TGTGCCAGTAGTATAACGGGGGGCTTCGGCTACACCTTC.

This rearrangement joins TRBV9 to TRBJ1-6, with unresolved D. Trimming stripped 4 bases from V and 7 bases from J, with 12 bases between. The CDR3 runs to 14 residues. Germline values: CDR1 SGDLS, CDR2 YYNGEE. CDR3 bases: TGTGCCAGCAGCTTGGATAGCGGAAATTCACCCCTCCACTTT. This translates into CASSLDSGNSPLHF.